Following are 29 T cell receptor beta chains from one sample sequenced in a study of T cell repertoires in cytomegalovirus infection. TCRdb independently ran MiXCR on the reads; one entry per CDR3 protein. Of some 440,000 distinct CDR3 sequences in the sample, approximately 31% were seen once. Material: PBMCs. These receptors originate from a human donor in good health (CMV status not recorded). Some clones in this sample may be carry-over from other donors' samples.

Remarks on this clonotype: A much larger clone is a single base away; this may be a read error. The chain has TRBV7-2 and TRBJ2-1; perhaps TRBD2 as D (6 bases). The CDR3 totals 16 residues. The V end lost 1 base, the J end lost 6 bases, and 16 bases lay between the germline ends. CDR1 SGHTA and CDR2 FQGNSA come from the germline V gene. DNA for the CDR3: TGTGCCAGCAGCTTAGTGGCTAGCGTGGGGATCAATGAGCAGTTCTTC. Translated, it gives CASSLVASVGINEQFF.

This clonotype has a handful of counts. The chain couples TRBV6-5 to TRBJ1-1; TRBD1 might be the D (6 bases). Germline V gene data show CDR1 as MNHEY and CDR2 as SVGAGI. The CDR3 contains 14 residues. V gave up 5 bases and J gave up 1 base, with 11 bases separating them. CDR3 residues: CASSPDRTNTEAFF. For the CDR3, the DNA is TGTGCCAGCAGTCCGGACAGAACGAACACTGAAGCTTTCTTT.

The chain links TRBV7-6 to TRBJ2-7; D perhaps matches TRBD1 (5 bases). The V end was cut by 1 base, the J end by 2 bases, with 12 bases between. The germline CDR1 and CDR2 sequences are SGHVS and FNYEAQ. This CDR3 spans 15 amino acids. CDR3 in DNA: TGTGCCAGCAGCTTAGAGGCGACAGTTGCCTACGAGCAGTACTTC. It yields the protein CASSLEATVAYEQYF. The whole variable domain, remainder taken from reference TRBV7-6 and TRBJ2-7, is GAGVSQSPRYKVTKRGQDVALRCDPISGHVSLYWYRQALGQGPEFLTYFNYEAQQDKSGLPNDRFSAERPEGSISTLTIQRTEQRDSAMYRCASSLEATVAYEQYFGPGTRLTVT.

This clonotype was seen more than once but under ten times. The J gene is TRBJ2-1, the V gene TRBV10-1; D is undetermined. Trimming took 4 bases from V and 5 from J, leaving 9 bases between them. The CDR3 runs to 13 residues. Germline-derived CDR1 and CDR2 are WNHNN and SYGVQD (reference sequence). CDR3: CASSGGRNNEQFF. The CDR3 coding sequence is TGCGCCAGCAGTGGTGGTAGGAACAATGAGCAGTTCTTC.

This clonotype was seen only a few times. J is TRBJ2-3 and V is TRBV18; D perhaps matches TRBD1 (5 bases). The length of the CDR3 is 15 residues. Trimming took 1 base from V and 6 from J, leaving 14 bases between them. Germline values: CDR1 KGHSH, CDR2 LQKENI. CDR3 loop: CASSPRTMIGDTQYF. CDR3 DNA sequence: TGTGCCAGCTCACCACGGACAATGATTGGGGATACGCAGTATTTT.

This clonotype has at least ten counts. The V and J genes are TRBV7-8 and TRBJ2-5; 10 bases are a match to TRBD2. The length of the CDR3 is 17 residues. CDR1 SGHVS and CDR2 FQNEAQ come from the germline V gene. Trimming at V came to 2 bases and at J to 0 bases, leaving 6 bases not matched to a gene. CDR3 coding DNA: TGTGCCAGCAGCTTACGGACTAGCGGACCTTACCAAGAGACCCAGTACTTC. Encoded protein: CASSLRTSGPYQETQYF. Full variable domain (rest looked up from reference TRBV7-8 and TRBJ2-5): GAGVSQSPRYKVAKRGQDVALRCDPISGHVSLFWYQQALGQGPEFLTYFQNEAQLDKSGLPSDRFFAERPEGSVSTLKIQRTQQEDSAVYLCASSLRTSGPYQETQYFGPGTRLLVL.

This sequence joins TRBV6-1 and TRBJ2-1; no definite D call. Germline CDR1 MNHNS, CDR2 SASEGT. The CDR3 consists of 12 residues. V lost 2 bases and J lost 9, with 8 bases in between. The CDR3 spells CASSEFGSEQFF. The CDR3 DNA sequence: TGTGCCAGCAGTGAATTCGGAAGTGAGCAGTTCTTC.

This clonotype was seen many times. The chain joins TRBV28 to TRBJ2-7; the D gene is possibly TRBD2 (5 bases). The CDR3 contains 12 residues. Germline loops: CDR1 MDHEN, CDR2 SYDVKM. Trimming took off 5 bases at V and 9 bases at J, with 14 bases between the two ends. The CDR3: CASSRRSGWQYF. In nucleotides, the CDR3 is TGTGCCAGCAGTCGACGCTCGGGGTGGCAGTACTTC.

This rearrangement joins TRBV4-3 to TRBJ2-2, with D maybe TRBD2 (5 bases). The CDR3 is made up of 16 amino acids. Germline CDR1 and CDR2: LGHNA and YSLEER. V was clipped by 1 base and J by 5 bases, with 14 bases between them. In nucleotides, the CDR3 is TGCGCCAGCAGCCAAGCTCATACTAGATGGACCGGGGAGCTGTTTTTT. Protein sequence: CASSQAHTRWTGELFF.

Ten or more counts support this clonotype. The chain uses TRBV7-3 and TRBJ2-3, with TRBD2 matching 8 bases. The CDR3 is 18 residues long. The trim removed 0 bases at V and 2 bases at J, leaving 10 bases unmatched. Looked up from germline, CDR1 is SGHTA and CDR2 is FQGTGA. In nucleotides, the CDR3 is TGTGCCAGCAGCTTAACTTCCCAAACTAGCGGCTTCACAGATACGCAGTATTTT. This codes for CASSLTSQTSGFTDTQYF.

The V gene is TRBV19, the J gene TRBJ2-1; possible D gene TRBD1, 6 bases. The germline V gene encodes CDR1 LNHDA and CDR2 SQIVND (reference sequence). V dropped 0 bases and J dropped 4 bases, with 13 bases sitting between them. This CDR3 contains 16 residues. CDR3 sequence reads: CASSIDYREPYNEQFF. CDR3 nucleotide sequence: TGTGCCAGTAGTATAGACTACAGGGAGCCTTACAATGAGCAGTTCTTC.

This clonotype was detected a few times. One base away lies a much larger clone, so this may be a sequencing read error. The genes are TRBV6-1 and TRBJ2-1; TRBD2 might be the D (6 bases). CDR3 length: 12 amino acids. Germline CDR1 reads MNHNS; CDR2 reads SASEGT. For the CDR3, the DNA is TGTGCCATCAGTGAATGGGAGGTTGAGCAGTTCTTC. Encoded protein: CAISEWEVEQFF.

The sample holds a few counts of this clonotype. The CDR3 DNA is TGTGCCAGCTCCCCCGGACAGGGAGGTTCCTACGAGCAGTACTTC. Translating gives CASSPGQGGSYEQYF. The rearrangement joins TRBV18 to TRBJ2-7; 8 bases are a match to TRBD1. V shed 6 bases, J shed 1 base, and the junction held 8 bases outside the gene matches. The CDR3 runs 15 residues. Germline V gene lookup returns CDR1 KGHSH and CDR2 LQKENI.

This clonotype has just a few counts. The CDR3 nucleotides are TGTGCCAGCAGCTCCTCGGGGTGGGAGACCCAGTACTTC. This sequence encodes CASSSSGWETQYF. This chain links TRBV6-6 with TRBJ2-5; weak D call: TRBD2 (5 bases). V lost 6 bases and J 5 bases, leaving 13 bases between the germline ends. This CDR3 contains 13 residues. The germline CDR1 and CDR2 sequences are MNHNY and SVGAGI (reference sequence).

About this clonotype itself: This may be a read error, as it is one base from a much larger clone. The chain carries TRBV7-9 and TRBJ2-1, with 10 bases lining up with TRBD2. The CDR3 totals 17 residues. J lost 8 bases, V lost 4 bases, and 14 bases had no gene match. Germline V gives CDR1 SEHNR, CDR2 FQNEAQ (reference sequence). CDR3 protein: CASSSDQRSGGDHEQFF. The CDR3 DNA follows: TGTGCCAGCAGCTCGGACCAACGGAGCGGGGGGGATCATGAGCAGTTCTTC.

A word on this clonotype: This may be a read error, as it is one base from a much larger clone. CDR3 residues: CASSLAGRVTYEQYF. CDR3 in DNA: TGTGCCAGCAGCTTAGCGGGGCGGGTAACCTACGAGCAGTACTTC. The chain carries TRBV7-6 and TRBJ2-7; possibly TRBD1 or TRBD2 for D (5 bases each). The CDR3 contains 15 residues. Trimming stripped 0 bases from V and 2 bases from J, with 11 bases between. Germline assignment: CDR1 SGHVS and CDR2 FNYEAQ.

This clonotype was counted once. With a much larger clone just one base away, this may be a read error. CDR3 protein: CAISQQGGNTEAFF. The CDR3 nucleotides are TGTGCCATCAGTCAACAGGGAGGGAACACTGAAGCTTTCTTT. The chain joins TRBV2 to TRBJ1-1; the D gene is possibly TRBD1 (6 bases). This CDR3 region has 14 residues. Germline lookup yields CDR1 SNHLY and CDR2 FYNNEI.

In its sample, this clonotype was seen many times. This rearrangement joins TRBV6-5 to TRBJ2-7; the match to TRBD2 covers 9 bases. Germline CDR1 and CDR2: MNHEY and SVGAGI. Trimming took 0 bases from V and 2 from J; bases not matched to a gene: 11. The CDR3 consists of 18 residues. The CDR3: CASSYSIAGLAGTYEQYF. The CDR3 DNA reads TGTGCCAGCAGTTACTCGATCGCGGGGCTAGCGGGAACCTACGAGCAGTACTTC.

This clonotype showed up many times. The V call is TRBV7-2, the J call TRBJ1-5; a weak D match, TRBD1 (5 bases). CDR1 SGHTA and CDR2 FQGNSA come from the germline V gene. Deletions cut 5 bases from V and 6 bases from J, with 11 bases between. The CDR3 is 13 amino acids. CDR3 sequence: CASSPGGSQPQHF. In nucleotides, the CDR3 is TGTGCCAGCAGCCCCGGGGGGAGTCAGCCCCAGCATTTT.

The genes are TRBV28 and TRBJ1-2; D uncertain. Trimming pared 4 bases from V and 14 bases from J, leaving 26 bases between. This CDR3 is 15 amino acids long. Germline CDR1 MDHEN, CDR2 SYDVKM. In nucleotides, the CDR3 is TGTGCCAGCAGTTACCAAATACCGGGAGCCCCCGGTTTGACCTTC. Translating gives CASSYQIPGAPGLTF.

There are a few counts of this clonotype. This chain connects TRBV29-1 to TRBJ1-2; D not resolved. Germline V gene data show CDR1 as SQVTM and CDR2 as ANQGSEA. The V end was cut by 1 base, the J end by 4 bases, with 7 bases between. The CDR3 covers 12 residues. CDR3 loop: CSVEALGYGYTF. The CDR3 nucleotides read TGCAGCGTTGAAGCCCTTGGCTATGGCTACACCTTC. Looking up the rest from reference TRBV29-1 and TRBJ1-2 gives the full variable domain: SAVISQKPSRDICQRGTSLTIQCQVDSQVTMMFWYRQQPGQSLTLIATANQGSEATYESGFVIDKFPISRPNLTFSTLTVSNMSPEDSSIYLCSVEALGYGYTFGSGTRLTVV.

This clonotype has more than one count but fewer than ten. The genes are TRBV7-2 and TRBJ1-5; D possibly corresponds to TRBD1 (5 bases). This CDR3 comprises 15 residues. Trimming stripped 5 bases from V and 4 bases from J, with 15 bases between. Germline CDR1 reads SGHTA; CDR2 reads FQGNSA. This CDR3 is CASSGPGVQNQPQHF. The CDR3 coding sequence is TGTGCCAGCAGCGGTCCGGGGGTTCAGAATCAGCCCCAGCATTTT.

The rearrangement joins TRBV4-1 to TRBJ1-1; 7 nucleotides align to TRBD1. Per germline, CDR1 MGHRA and CDR2 YSYEKL. Trimming removed 0 bases from V and 6 bases from J; junction bases left unmatched: 7. The CDR3 runs to 15 residues. CDR3: CASSQDRGILAEAFF. For the CDR3, the DNA is TGCGCCAGCAGCCAAGACAGGGGGATTCTGGCTGAAGCTTTCTTT.

The table lists this clonotype with many counts. The CDR3 DNA reads as TGCAGCGTTTTAGGTGGGGGCTCCTACAATGAGCAGTTCTTC. Its translation is CSVLGGGSYNEQFF. The chain carries TRBV29-1 and TRBJ2-1; D possibly matches TRBD1 or TRBD2 (5 bases each). Trimming stripped 5 bases from V and 0 bases from J, with 11 bases between. The CDR3 loop spans 14 amino acids. The germline gives CDR1 SQVTM, CDR2 ANQGSEA.

This clonotype occurred a few times. The chain combines TRBV14 with TRBJ2-7; D unclear. Germline lookup yields CDR1 SGHDN and CDR2 FVKESK. The V gene lost 3 bases and the J gene lost 4 bases, with 7 bases spanning the gap. CDR3 length: 12 residues. The CDR3 DNA reads TGTGCCAGCAGCCACACACCGTACGAGCAGTACTTC. Translating gives CASSHTPYEQYF.

Comments on this clonotype: A read error is likely, as this CDR3 ends without the conserved phenylalanine or tryptophan. The V and J genes are TRBV4-1 and TRBJ1-3, with D hard to call. The CDR3 contains 14 residues. Germline lookup yields CDR1 MGHRA and CDR2 YSYEKL. CDR3 residues: CASSQERARDPIYC. CDR3 bases: TGTGCCAGCAGCCAAGAACGGGCCCGCGACCCCATATATTGT.

This clonotype has ten or more counts. The V gene is TRBV7-6, the J gene TRBJ2-3; 9 nucleotides align to TRBD1. Germline V gene data show CDR1 as SGHVS and CDR2 as FNYEAQ. The CDR3 extends over 14 amino acids. The ends lost 5 bases at V and 4 bases at J; junction bases unmatched: 4. The CDR3 DNA is TGTGCCAGCAGCCTCGGGACAGGGCCAGATACGCAGTATTTT. It is translated as CASSLGTGPDTQYF.

This clonotype was counted only a few times. The rearrangement links TRBV28 to TRBJ2-2, with D maybe TRBD2 (5 bases). The germline V and J ends were trimmed by 3 bases and 5 bases, with 10 bases remaining between them. The CDR3 loop spans 14 amino acids. Germline CDR1 MDHEN, CDR2 SYDVKM. DNA of the CDR3: TGTGCCAGCAGTTTTAGGCTAGCTACCGGGGAGCTGTTTTTT. Encoded protein: CASSFRLATGELFF. Full variable domain (remainder filled in from reference TRBV28 and TRBJ2-2): DVKVTQSSRYLVKRTGEKVFLECVQDMDHENMFWYRQDPGLGLRLIYFSYDVKMKEKGDIPEGYSVSREKKERFSLILESASTNQTSMYLCASSFRLATGELFFGEGSRLTVL.

At least ten counts were recorded for this clonotype. This chain joins TRBV7-8 and TRBJ2-7; D is possibly TRBD1 (6 bases). V was clipped by 1 base and J by 4 bases, with 11 bases between them. This CDR3 is 14 amino acids long. Germline V gene sequence: CDR1 SGHVS, CDR2 FQNEAQ. CDR3 nucleotide sequence: TGTGCCAGCAGCTTAGGACGTCAGGGGTACGAGCAGTACTTC. The encoded protein is CASSLGRQGYEQYF.